These 17 T cell receptor beta chains share one sample of origin, sequenced in a study of T-cell memory formation after mild COVID-19. TCRdb passed the 5' RACE reads through MiXCR, listing each CDR3 protein once. Of some 440,000 distinct CDR3 sequences listed, approximately 23% are singletons. Sample: PBMCs or a T cell subset sorted from them (not recorded which). These receptors were collected from an adult woman who had mild COVID-19 (a few samples of this study predate the infection). Cell type and time point are not known.

This clonotype was seen a handful of times. The chain couples TRBV20-1 to TRBJ2-7; 7 bases align to TRBD2. In germline, CDR1 is DFQATT, CDR2 SNEGSKA (reference sequence). CDR3 length: 12 residues. The ends lost 7 bases at V and 2 bases at J; junction bases unmatched: 5. The CDR3 protein is CSGGRVAYEQYF. For the CDR3, the DNA is TGCAGTGGCGGGAGAGTGGCCTACGAGCAGTACTTC.

The chain combines TRBV7-9 with TRBJ2-3, with D possibly being TRBD1 or TRBD2 (6 bases each). With 3 bases removed from V and 1 base from J, the gap between germline ends came to 20 bases. This CDR3 is built from 18 residues. CDR1 and CDR2 (germline): SEHNR, FQNEAQ (reference sequence). CDR3 region: CASSLSGTQEGGTDTQYF. CDR3 nucleotide sequence: TGTGCCAGCAGCTTGTCCGGGACTCAAGAGGGGGGCACAGATACGCAGTATTTT. Full variable domain (missing parts from reference TRBV7-9 and TRBJ2-3): DTGVSQNPRHKITKRGQNVTFRCDPISEHNRLYWYRQTLGQGPEFLTYFQNEAQLEKSRLLSDRFSAERPKGSFSTLEIQRTEQGDSAMYLCASSLSGTQEGGTDTQYFGPGTRLTVL.

The rearrangement joins TRBV20-1 to TRBJ2-3; 13 bases align to TRBD2. Trimming removed 7 bases from V and 6 bases from J; junction bases left unmatched: 4. This CDR3 is built from 13 residues. Germline values: CDR1 DFQATT, CDR2 SNEGSKA (reference sequence). The DNA for the CDR3 is TGCAGTGTTCGGACTAGCGGGAGTGATACGCAGTATTTT. Protein product: CSVRTSGSDTQYF.

The V and J genes are TRBV7-6 and TRBJ2-1; TRBD2 agrees at 7 bases. Trimming removed 5 bases from V and 3 bases from J; junction bases left unmatched: 10. Germline-derived CDR1 and CDR2 are SGHVS and FNYEAQ. The CDR3 covers 16 residues. In nucleotides, the CDR3 is TGTGCCAGCAGCCTGGTGGGGGGGGAGAACTACAATGAGCAGTTCTTC. Encoded protein: CASSLVGGENYNEQFF.

This chain joins TRBV9 and TRBJ2-2, with TRBD1 matching 7 bases. Looked up from germline, CDR1 is SGDLS and CDR2 is YYNGEE. The CDR3 covers 19 residues. The V segment lost 0 bases and the J segment 4 bases; nucleotides outside the gene matches: 15. CDR3 sequence (DNA): TGTGCCAGCAGCGTAGTAGATTTGATCGGGCAGGGGGTCACCGGGGAGCTGTTTTTT. Amino acid sequence: CASSVVDLIGQGVTGELFF.

The sample holds a few counts of this clonotype. V gene TRBV20-1 combines with J gene TRBJ2-3, with 10 bases matching TRBD2. V shed 0 bases and J 3 bases; nucleotides not matched to a gene: 9. Looked up from germline, CDR1 is DFQATT and CDR2 is SNEGSKA (reference sequence). This CDR3 region has 17 residues. CDR3 amino acids: CSARDSLAGMLTDTQYF. The CDR3 bases are TGCAGTGCTAGAGATTCACTAGCGGGAATGCTGACAGATACGCAGTATTTT.

V usage is TRBV7-9 and J usage is TRBJ2-5; D is undetermined. CDR3 length: 14 amino acids. Germline lookup yields CDR1 SEHNR and CDR2 FQNEAQ (reference sequence). V lost 1 base, J lost 4 bases, and 10 bases lay in between. The CDR3 loop reads CASSLVGSVETQYF. In DNA form, the CDR3 reads TGTGCCAGCAGCTTAGTTGGTTCCGTAGAGACCCAGTACTTC.

The chain recombines TRBV3-1 with TRBJ1-2, with 7 positions matching TRBD1. Germline trimming cut 2 bases from V and 4 bases from J; bases unmatched to any gene: 7. Germline CDR1 is LGHDT and CDR2 is YNNKEL (reference sequence). The CDR3 length is 15 residues. DNA for the CDR3: TGTGCCAGCAGCCAAAGGGGACAGAGAATCTATGGCTACACCTTC. Amino acid sequence: CASSQRGQRIYGYTF.

V usage is TRBV30 and J usage is TRBJ2-7; D is possibly TRBD2 (7 bases). The V end lost 4 bases, the J end lost 3 bases, and 10 bases lay between the germline ends. Per the germline V gene, CDR1 is GTSNPN and CDR2 is SVGIG (reference sequence). The CDR3 contains 12 residues. CDR3 protein: CAWKGGLYEQYF. The CDR3 DNA sequence: TGTGCCTGGAAGGGGGGGCTCTACGAGCAGTACTTC.

Comment on this clonotype: Given a much more abundant clone one base away, this may be a read error. The J gene is TRBJ2-5, the V gene TRBV12-3 or TRBV12-4; a weak D match, TRBD1 (6 bases). This CDR3 spans 13 amino acids. The V end was cut by 5 bases, the J end by 1 base, with 8 bases between. The CDR3 DNA is TGTGCCAGCAGTGGGACAATCCAAGAGACCCAGTACTTC. Protein product: CASSGTIQETQYF.

The rearrangement uses TRBV3-1 and TRBJ2-3; 9 bases are a match to TRBD1. V lost 5 bases to trimming and J lost 5 bases; unmatched junction nucleotides: 8. CDR3 length: 15 residues. Germline V gene data show CDR1 as LGHDT and CDR2 as YNNKEL (reference sequence). The CDR3 sequence is CASSKTGGAIDTQYF. CDR3 sequence (DNA): TGTGCCAGCAGCAAAACAGGGGGCGCAATAGATACGCAGTATTTT.

On this clonotype itself: A much larger clone lies a single base off, so this may be a read error. The chain uses TRBV10-3 and TRBJ1-5; D perhaps matches TRBD1 (6 bases). CDR1 is ENHRY and CDR2 is SYGVKD in the germline V gene. The length of the CDR3 is 12 residues. CDR3 coding DNA: TGTGCCAACAGTGACAGGAATCAGCCCCAGCATTTT. This sequence encodes CANSDRNQPQHF.

This chain uses TRBV27 with TRBJ1-2; D uncertain. Germline V lookup: CDR1 MNHEY, CDR2 SMNVEV (reference sequence). CDR3 size: 13 residues. The ends were cut back, 6 bases at V and 8 bases at J, with 16 bases in the middle. Here the CDR3 reads CASRNGDFVGYTF. The CDR3 DNA follows: TGTGCCAGCAGGAACGGTGATTTTGTGGGCTACACCTTC.

V is TRBV12-3 or TRBV12-4 and J is TRBJ2-2, with D possibly matching TRBD1 (5 bases). Trimming pared 4 bases from V and 4 bases from J, leaving 10 bases between. This CDR3 is built from 14 residues. CDR3 region: CASSYDRITGELFF. CDR3 in DNA: TGTGCCAGCAGTTATGACAGAATCACCGGGGAGCTGTTTTTT.

The chain has TRBV29-1 and TRBJ2-7; D might be TRBD2 (6 bases). CDR3 length equals 13 residues. Deletions cut 7 bases from V and 0 bases from J, with 13 bases between. In germline, CDR1 is SQVTM, CDR2 ANQGSEA. CDR3 DNA: TGCAGCGGGCGCGGGGACGGCTCCTACGAGCAGTACTTC. It specifies CSGRGDGSYEQYF.

V and J are TRBV12-3 or TRBV12-4 and TRBJ2-1, with TRBD1 matching 9 bases. V shed 2 bases and J 8 bases; nucleotides not matched to a gene: 10. The CDR3 contains 16 residues. CDR3 in DNA: TGTGCCAGCAGTTTACCTCCTCCGGGACAGGGTTATGAGCAGTTCTTC. Protein sequence: CASSLPPPGQGYEQFF.

The J gene is TRBJ2-3, the V gene TRBV6-5; D perhaps matches TRBD2 (5 bases). The CDR3 length is 14 residues. Germline CDR1 and CDR2: MNHEY and SVGAGI. Trimming cost V 6 bases and J 3 bases, with 13 bases left between them. The CDR3 loop is CASSDPPGTDTQYF. CDR3 DNA: TGTGCCAGCAGCGACCCCCCGGGGACAGATACGCAGTATTTT.